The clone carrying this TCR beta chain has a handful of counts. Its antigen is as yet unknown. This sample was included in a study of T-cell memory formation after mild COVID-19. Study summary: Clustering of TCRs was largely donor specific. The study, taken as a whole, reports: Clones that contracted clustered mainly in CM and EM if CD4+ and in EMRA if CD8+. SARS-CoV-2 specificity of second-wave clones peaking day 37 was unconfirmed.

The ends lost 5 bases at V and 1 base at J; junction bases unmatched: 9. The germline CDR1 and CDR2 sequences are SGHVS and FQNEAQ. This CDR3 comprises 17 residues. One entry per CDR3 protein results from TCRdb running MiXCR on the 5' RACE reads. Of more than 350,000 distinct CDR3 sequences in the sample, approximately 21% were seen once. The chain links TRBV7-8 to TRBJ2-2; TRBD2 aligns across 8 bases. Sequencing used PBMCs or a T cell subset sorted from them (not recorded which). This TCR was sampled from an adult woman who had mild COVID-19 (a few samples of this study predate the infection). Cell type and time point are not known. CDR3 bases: TGTGCCAGCAGCCGCGGTCGGCTAGCGGGGAACACCGGGGAGCTGTTTTTT. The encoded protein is CASSRGRLAGNTGELFF.